This TCR beta chain was captured in a study of blood T cell repertoires in COVID-19. The overall study: The United States, Italy and Spain supplied acute and convalescent COVID-19 samples. From T cells, B-cell-depleted T cells, or PBMCs came the material, which was cDNA or gDNA.

The V gene lost 2 bases and the J gene lost 5 bases, with 7 bases spanning the gap. Germline CDR1 and CDR2: MNHEY and SVGAGI. The CDR3 spans 13 residues. Assay: immunoSEQ multiplex PCR; the TCRdb copy retains only in-frame clones and omits some. The sample yields around 310,000 clones, around nine tenths seen once. The study counted Cohort 3 donors as recovered given two negative PCRs, clearance, or symptom resolution. The origin of this receptor is a woman between 25 and 40 years old who had recovered from COVID-19. J is TRBJ2-1 and V is TRBV6-5; no reliable D call. Sequenced input: PBMCs or T cells enriched from blood (not recorded which). The CDR3 DNA reads TGTGCCAGCAGTTACAGCGAAAACAATGAGCAGTTCTTC. It yields the protein CASSYSENNEQFF.